A single sample gave rise to the 22 T cell receptor beta chains below, sequenced in a study of T cell responses to AZD1222 COVID-19 vaccine (dated by TCRdb to about 2021). The library was built by means of the immunoSEQ multiplex PCR assay. Here the immuneACCESS table is served through TCRdb, limited to in-frame sequences with V and J called. Missing clones are a known gap in these copies; in checked studies unresolved V genes cover under half, and the rest lacks a known reason. This sample gives about 100,000 clones in total; more than 75% of them show up just once. Just over 4% of the sample is held by the ten biggest clonotypes. In the paper's terms, the time point label means: baseline before first vaccination. This specimen's treatment or condition label, interpreted: meningococcal conjugate vaccine given as trial control. The sequencing here drew on peripheral blood, taken on day 0 of MenACWY control vaccination. These receptors all come from an adult in good health.

The chain links TRBV5-1 to TRBJ2-3; no definite D call. The CDR3 covers 15 residues. CDR1 is SGHRS, CDR2 YFSETQ, per germline. Between the trimmed V and J ends, which lost 4 bases and 4 bases, there was a span of 16 bases. The CDR3: CASSPRRDMADTQYF. CDR3 DNA: TGCGCCAGCAGCCCTAGACGAGATATGGCAGATACGCAGTATTTT.

This clone was seen more than once but under ten times. The chain couples TRBV19 to TRBJ2-7, with a possible D match to TRBD1 (5 bases). Trimming stripped 5 bases from V and 2 bases from J, with 22 bases between. This CDR3 is 17 amino acids long. Germline loops: CDR1 LNHDA, CDR2 SQIVND (reference sequence). CDR3 DNA: TGTGCCAGTAGTCCCGGGTCTACAAGACAGATCCCCTACGAGCAGTACTTC. Its translation is CASSPGSTRQIPYEQYF.

V and J are TRBV7-9 and TRBJ2-7, with D uncertain. The CDR3 has 14 amino acids. Trimming cost V 3 bases and J 3 bases, with 12 bases left between them. Germline CDR1 reads SEHNR; CDR2 reads FQNEAQ (reference sequence). The CDR3 DNA reads as TGTGCCAGCAGCTTTAGGCATGACCTCTACGAGCAGTACTTC. Protein: CASSFRHDLYEQYF.

The J gene is TRBJ2-1, the V gene TRBV9; D remains unclear. Germline V gene lookup returns CDR1 SGDLS and CDR2 YYNGEE. The CDR3 sequence is 15 residues long. V lost 0 bases and J 0 bases, leaving 7 bases between the germline ends. CDR3 coding DNA: TGTGCCAGCAGCGTAGCGGCGAGCTCCTACAATGAGCAGTTCTTC. Residues: CASSVAASSYNEQFF.

This clone was counted a single time. The chain employs TRBV5-1 and TRBJ2-2; 7 bases match TRBD2. The CDR3 sequence is 14 residues long. The V gene's germline CDR1 is SGHRS and CDR2 YFSETQ. V was clipped by 4 bases and J by 4 bases; unmatched bases: 4. DNA of the CDR3: TGCGCCAGCAGCCTAGCGGAGGTCACCGGGGAGCTGTTTTTT. It encodes CASSLAEVTGELFF.

The V gene is TRBV18, the J gene TRBJ1-4; D not certain. CDR1 is KGHSH, CDR2 LQKENI, per germline. The CDR3 has 14 residues. Trimming cost V 3 bases and J 0 bases, with 5 bases left between them. CDR3 residues: CASSPIATNEKLFF. The CDR3 DNA follows: TGTGCCAGCTCACCTATCGCAACTAATGAAAAACTGTTTTTT.

The genes are TRBV19 and TRBJ1-2; D not certain. CDR3 size: 14 residues. V dropped 5 bases and J dropped 5 bases, with 15 bases sitting between them. Germline CDR1 is LNHDA and CDR2 is SQIVND (reference sequence). The CDR3 DNA is TGTGCCAGTAGTCCCATTACGGGGAGGTATGGCTACACCTTC. Amino acid sequence: CASSPITGRYGYTF.

This chain connects TRBV29-1 to TRBJ1-1; a weak D match, TRBD1 (6 bases). CDR3 size: 13 residues. Germline-derived CDR1 and CDR2 are SQVTM and ANQGSEA. Trimming removed 7 bases at V and 1 base at J, with 13 bases between. The DNA of the CDR3 is TGCAGCGCCGACCGGGACACGAACACTGAAGCTTTCTTT. Encoded protein: CSADRDTNTEAFF.

For the CDR3, the DNA is TGTGCCAGCAGCTTAGAGGGCCGGGACAGAAGCTATGGCTACACCTTC. It encodes CASSLEGRDRSYGYTF. This sequence joins TRBV7-2 and TRBJ1-2; 7 nucleotides agree with TRBD1. The CDR3 length is 16 residues. From germline, CDR1 is SGHTA and CDR2 FQGNSA. Losses at the gene ends were 1 base for V and 4 bases for J; bases not matched to a gene: 9. The full variable domain, rest sourced from reference TRBV7-2 and TRBJ1-2, is GAGVSQSPSNKVTEKGKDVELRCDPISGHTALYWYRQSLGQGLEFLIYFQGNSAPDKSGLPSDRFSAERTGGSVSTLTIQRTQQEDSAVYLCASSLEGRDRSYGYTFGSGTRLTVV.

The rearrangement uses TRBV9 and TRBJ2-3; 10 nucleotides match TRBD1. CDR1 and CDR2 from the germline V gene are SGDLS and YYNGEE. The length of the CDR3 is 16 residues. With 0 bases clipped from V and 6 bases from J, the junction kept 7 bases outside the gene matches. CDR3 loop: CASSVEGQGRMDTQYF. In nucleotides, the CDR3 is TGTGCCAGCAGCGTAGAGGGACAGGGGCGCATGGATACGCAGTATTTT. The full variable domain, rest sourced from reference TRBV9 and TRBJ2-3, is DSGVTQTPKHLITATGQRVTLRCSPRSGDLSVYWYQQSLDQGLQFLIQYYNGEERAKGNILERFSAQQFPDLHSELNLSSLELGDSALYFCASSVEGQGRMDTQYFGPGTRLTVL.

The gene calls are TRBV6-5 and TRBJ1-1, with D unresolved. CDR1 and CDR2 from the germline V gene are MNHEY and SVGAGI. V lost 7 bases and J lost 3, with 12 bases in between. The CDR3 is made up of 13 amino acids. This chain's CDR3 is CASKPWADTEAFF. The CDR3 DNA follows: TGTGCCAGCAAGCCGTGGGCTGACACTGAAGCTTTCTTT.

The rearrangement joins TRBV5-5 to TRBJ2-3; 8 bases align to TRBD1. The CDR3 is 15 residues long. Germline V gene lookup returns CDR1 SGHKS and CDR2 YYEKEE (reference sequence). The J segment lost 4 bases and the V segment lost 1 base, leaving 5 bases of the junction unmatched. CDR3 nucleotide sequence: TGTGCCAGCAGCTTGACTACAGGGGGAGCAGATACGCAGTATTTT. It translates to CASSLTTGGADTQYF.

The chain joins TRBV30 to TRBJ2-3, with D uncertain. This CDR3 spans 14 amino acids. Trimming removed 2 bases from V and 0 bases from J, with 9 bases in between. Per the germline V gene, CDR1 is GTSNPN and CDR2 is SVGIG (reference sequence). This chain's CDR3 is CAWSFGRSTDTQYF. The CDR3 DNA is TGTGCCTGGAGTTTCGGCAGGAGCACAGATACGCAGTATTTT.

V gene TRBV5-6 combines with J gene TRBJ1-1, with D possibly matching TRBD1 (5 bases). The CDR3 has 12 residues. With 4 bases removed from V and 9 bases from J, the gap between germline ends came to 13 bases. CDR1 is SGHDT and CDR2 is YYEEEE in the germline V gene. The chain's CDR3 is CASSPGPGKAFF. Here the CDR3 DNA reads TGTGCCAGCAGCCCGGGACCGGGCAAAGCTTTCTTT. The variable domain in full, with the rest retrieved from reference TRBV5-6 and TRBJ1-1, is DAGVTQSPTHLIKTRGQQVTLRCSPKSGHDTVSWYQQALGQGPQFIFQYYEEEERQRGNFPDRFSGHQFPNYSSELNVNALLLGDSALYLCASSPGPGKAFFGQGTRLTVV.

The chain is built from TRBV19 and TRBJ1-1; D is unresolved. Germline V CDR1 and CDR2: LNHDA, SQIVND (reference sequence). CDR3 size: 14 residues. Trimming shortened V by 5 bases and J by 1 base, and 11 bases separated the two germline ends. The CDR3 loop reads CASSPPNENTEAFF. CDR3 in DNA: TGTGCCAGTAGTCCACCGAACGAGAACACTGAAGCTTTCTTT. Together with reference TRBV19 and TRBJ1-1, the CDR3 gives the full variable domain: DGGITQSPKYLFRKEGQNVTLSCEQNLNHDAMYWYRQDPGQGLRLIYYSQIVNDFQKGDIAEGYSVSREKKESFPLTVTSAQKNPTAFYLCASSPPNENTEAFFGQGTRLTVV.

The V call is TRBV7-9, the J call TRBJ2-3; TRBD2 matches 10 bases. After removal of 7 bases from V and 2 bases from J, the junction contained 9 bases not matched to a gene. The CDR3 contains 16 residues. The germline CDR1 and CDR2 sequences are SEHNR and FQNEAQ (reference sequence). CDR3 protein: CASTPQSGGATDTQYF. The CDR3 nucleotides are TGTGCCAGCACCCCCCAAAGCGGGGGGGCCACAGATACGCAGTATTTT.

CDR3 nucleotides: TGCGCCAGCAGCTCCGCTGACTATCAAGGAGGTCCGTACTTC. It translates to CASSSADYQGGPYF. This sequence joins TRBV5-1 and TRBJ2-7; weak D call: TRBD2 (5 bases). The CDR3 is 14 residues long. Germline V CDR1 and CDR2: SGHRS, YFSETQ. V gave up 3 bases and J gave up 12 bases, with 22 bases separating them.

The chain uses TRBV5-1 and TRBJ1-3, with D unclear. The CDR3 covers 15 residues. In germline, CDR1 is SGHRS, CDR2 YFSETQ. V lost 0 bases to trimming and J lost 0 bases, with 7 bases between them. The chain's CDR3 is CASSLDSGSGNTIYF. CDR3 DNA: TGCGCCAGCAGCTTGGACTCCGGCTCTGGAAACACCATATATTTT.

Written as DNA, the CDR3 is TGTGCCAGCAGTCTCCCCTCCCAGGGGCACACCTTC. Amino acids: CASSLPSQGHTF. The chain joins TRBV28 to TRBJ1-2; tentatively, D is TRBD1 (6 bases). The CDR3 loop spans 12 amino acids. The germline V gene has CDR1 MDHEN and CDR2 SYDVKM. The V end lost 5 bases, the J end lost 12 bases, and 16 bases lay between the germline ends.

The count of this clone is one. The chain recombines TRBV9 with TRBJ1-4; D ambiguous. The germline V gene has CDR1 SGDLS and CDR2 YYNGEE. V gave up 0 bases and J gave up 4 bases, with 13 bases separating them. The CDR3 is 16 residues long. CDR3 DNA sequence: TGTGCCAGCAGCGTAGCGGACGAGGGATTTAATGAAAAACTGTTTTTT. Residues: CASSVADEGFNEKLFF.

V gene TRBV28 combines with J gene TRBJ2-5; 7 positions match TRBD2. In germline, CDR1 is MDHEN, CDR2 SYDVKM. This CDR3 comprises 19 residues. V lost 4 bases, J lost 6 bases, and 23 bases stayed unmatched. For the CDR3, the DNA is TGTGCCAGCAGTTCTGTCAGAATATACCGGGAGGCCGTTTATCAGACCCAGTACTTC. It yields the protein CASSSVRIYREAVYQTQYF.

The chain recombines TRBV2 with TRBJ1-2, with 7 bases matching TRBD1. CDR1 is SNHLY and CDR2 is FYNNEI in the germline V gene. The CDR3 has 14 amino acids. Trimming cost V 4 bases and J 4 bases; bases outside gene matches: 6. In DNA form, the CDR3 reads TGTGCCAGCAGTGGACAGGGCAGTAGCTATGGCTACACCTTC. This codes for CASSGQGSSYGYTF. Based on the CDR3 plus reference TRBV2 and TRBJ1-2, the full variable domain is EPEVTQTPSHQVTQMGQEVILRCVPISNHLYFYWYRQILGQKVEFLVSFYNNEISEKSEIFDDQFSVERPDGSNFTLKIRSTKLEDSAMYFCASSGQGSSYGYTFGSGTRLTVV.